The rows below give T cell receptor beta chains drawn from one sample of a study of CD8 T cells in ankylosing spondylitis. TCRdb re-derived calls from the 5' RACE reads in MiXCR, one entry per CDR3 protein. The table has around 140,000 distinct CDR3 sequences, roughly a sixth seen once; the top ten hold around a third. Sequencing used blood, either unsorted or a sorted T cell fraction (not recorded which). The receptor set was obtained from a male donor with ankylosing spondylitis. CDR3s include the opening cysteine and the closing phenylalanine or tryptophan. A D gene is named only where the DNA matches it firmly. Clone size is not always given. Where it is, it says once, few, many or a class for expanded clones.

cdr3_nt cdr3_aa j_call cdr3_length d_call v_call clone_size
TGCAGTGCTAGAGGCCGAGCCGGGACACGATCCTATGGCTACACCTTC CSARGRAGTRSYGYTF TRBJ1-2 16 NA TRBV20-1 NA
TGTGCCAGCAGTTTAAGAGCGGGGCTTAGCACAGATACGCAGTATTTT CASSLRAGLSTDTQYF TRBJ2-3 16 TRBD2 TRBV27 NA
TGTGCCAGCAGTGAAGCGACTAGTGACAATGAGCAGTTCTTC CASSEATSDNEQFF TRBJ2-1 14 NA TRBV2 NA
TGTGCCAGCAGCTCCCTGGGGCTAGCGGGAGGCAATGAGCAGTTCTTC CASSSLGLAGGNEQFF TRBJ2-1 16 TRBD2 TRBV5-6 NA
TGTGCCAGCAGTTTGACAGTTTATAGCAATCAGCCCCAGCATTTT CASSLTVYSNQPQHF TRBJ1-5 15 NA TRBV6-5 few
TGTGCCAGCAGTTACTCGATCTCGGTTAATGAGCAGTTCTTC CASSYSISVNEQFF TRBJ2-1 14 NA TRBV6-5 NA
TGCGCCAGCAGCCTCGGTTTTGACGGGAGCCACGAGCAGTACTTC CASSLGFDGSHEQYF TRBJ2-7 15 NA TRBV4-1 few
TGCAGTGCTAGGAAGACAGATACGCAGTATTTT CSARKTDTQYF TRBJ2-3 11 NA TRBV20-1 few
TGTGCCAGCACTCCGACAGGGAGTACCTACGAGCAGTACTTC CASTPTGSTYEQYF TRBJ2-7 14 TRBD1 TRBV28 few
TGTGCCAGTAGCCCAGGGGTTGATAGCAATCAGCCCCAGCATTTT CASSPGVDSNQPQHF TRBJ1-5 15 NA TRBV19 NA
TGTGCCAGCTTTCCGGGACTAGCGGGCTTCGAGCAGTACTTC CASFPGLAGFEQYF TRBJ2-7 14 TRBD2 TRBV5-5 few
TGTGCCAGCAGCATTAGCGTGCCTTCCTACAATGAGCAGTTCTTC CASSISVPSYNEQFF TRBJ2-1 15 NA TRBV7-8 few
TGTGCCAGCAGCCCCGTCCCTGATGCGAGCAATCAGCCCCAGCATTTT CASSPVPDASNQPQHF TRBJ1-5 16 NA TRBV6-1 few
TGTGCCAGCAGCTTAGAAGGGGGACAGCTGAATCAGCCCCAGCATTTT CASSLEGGQLNQPQHF TRBJ1-5 16 TRBD1 TRBV7-6 NA
TGTGCCAGCAGTGGGTATGACAGCACATACTACGAGCAGTACTTC CASSGYDSTYYEQYF TRBJ2-7 15 NA TRBV25-1 NA
TGTGCCAGCAGCGTAGGACCCAGCGGTGGCTACACCTTC CASSVGPSGGYTF TRBJ1-2 13 NA TRBV9 NA
TGTGCCAGCAGCCTCGGACCGGTGGCCCAGTACTTC CASSLGPVAQYF TRBJ2-5 12 NA TRBV6-2/TRBV6-3 NA
TGTGCCAGCAGCGGAGAGCGGGAAAACACCGGGGAGCTGTTTTTT CASSGERENTGELFF TRBJ2-2 15 TRBD2 TRBV7-9 NA
TGCAGCGTTGAAGGGGTGGGACAGGGCTCCTACGAGCAGTACTTC CSVEGVGQGSYEQYF TRBJ2-7 15 TRBD1 TRBV29-1 NA
TGTGCCAGCAGCTTAGATCCTAGCGCTGAGACCCAGTACTTC CASSLDPSAETQYF TRBJ2-5 14 NA TRBV11-2 few
TGTGCCAGCAGTTACGCGGACGGCTACGAGCAGTACTTC CASSYADGYEQYF TRBJ2-7 13 NA TRBV6-2/TRBV6-3 NA
TGTGCCAGCGGCAGGGGGGCTAGCGGGAGGGATCGCTACGAGCAGTACTTC CASGRGASGRDRYEQYF TRBJ2-7 17 TRBD2 TRBV6-1 NA
TGTGCCAGCAGCGCGGTTGACAGGTTCGATGAGCAGTTCTTC CASSAVDRFDEQFF TRBJ2-1 14 NA TRBV11-3 NA
TGTGCCAGCAGCCAAGTACAGGGTTCCGATAACGTCTATGGCTACACCTTC CASSQVQGSDNVYGYTF TRBJ1-2 17 NA TRBV3-1 few
TGTGCCAGCAGCCCTACCCTGGGGACTAAAGAGACCCAGTACTTC CASSPTLGTKETQYF TRBJ2-5 15 TRBD2 TRBV7-3 NA
TGTGCCAGCAGCTTGGGAGGGGATAGCAATCAGCCCCAGCATTTT CASSLGGDSNQPQHF TRBJ1-5 15 NA TRBV7-9 few
TGTGCCAGCAGTTTATATGGGACAGGGCCTGGAAACACCATATATTTT CASSLYGTGPGNTIYF TRBJ1-3 16 TRBD1 TRBV27 NA
TGTGCCAGCGGGACTAGCACAGATACGCAGTATTTT CASGTSTDTQYF TRBJ2-3 12 NA TRBV12-3/TRBV12-4 many
TGTGCCAGCAATACAGACCCATCGAACACCGGGGAGCTGTTTTTT CASNTDPSNTGELFF TRBJ2-2 15 NA TRBV6-1 many
TGTGCCAGCAGCTTGGGTCGGGGGCACACAGGAGGGTACACTGAAGCTTTCTTT CASSLGRGHTGGYTEAFF TRBJ1-1 18 NA TRBV11-1 many
TGCGCCAGCAGCCAAGATGGACACGGGCCCTACGAGCAGTACTTC CASSQDGHGPYEQYF TRBJ2-7 15 NA TRBV4-3 NA
TGTGCCAGCAGTGTTGGCAGGGTGAGAACTGAAGCTTTCTTT CASSVGRVRTEAFF TRBJ1-1 14 NA TRBV2 few
TGTGCCAGCAGTTATGGGCCGGACAGGGCCCACACCGGGGAGCTGTTTTTT CASSYGPDRAHTGELFF TRBJ2-2 17 TRBD1 TRBV27 NA
TGCAGCGTTGGCCCCACTAGCGGGGCCTACGAGCAGTACTTC CSVGPTSGAYEQYF TRBJ2-7 14 TRBD2 TRBV29-1 NA
TGTGCCACCAGCAGGGCTACTAGCGGGATAAGAAATGAGCAGTTCTTC CATSRATSGIRNEQFF TRBJ2-1 16 TRBD2 TRBV15 NA
TGTGCCAGCAGGGGAAGCAACAATGAGCAGTTCTTC CASRGSNNEQFF TRBJ2-1 12 NA TRBV2 NA
TGTGCCAGCAGTTTCCCCCTCTCTAGCGGGAGTTACGAGCAGTACTTC CASSFPLSSGSYEQYF TRBJ2-7 16 TRBD2 TRBV28 few
TGTGCCAGCAGTTTAATTCGGAACGGGGAGCTGTTTTTT CASSLIRNGELFF TRBJ2-2 13 NA TRBV27 few
TGTGCCAGCAGCTTATCGGGAGACAGCCACTTT CASSLSGDSHF TRBJ1-1 11 NA TRBV11-2 few
TGCGCCAGCAGCCAAGCTAGGACAGGGGGCTACGAGCAGTACTTC CASSQARTGGYEQYF TRBJ2-7 15 TRBD1 TRBV4-1 few
TGTGCCAGCAGCCCCATAGCGGGGTTGGGATACTACGAGCAGTACTTC CASSPIAGLGYYEQYF TRBJ2-7 16 TRBD2 TRBV7-6 many
TGCAGCGTCCCGGGATCCCGCGCAGATACGCAGTATTTT CSVPGSRADTQYF TRBJ2-3 13 NA TRBV29-1 many
TGCAGTGCTAGTGTGGGGAATCCCGGGGAGCTGTTTTTT CSASVGNPGELFF TRBJ2-2 13 NA TRBV20-1 NA
TGTGCCAGCAGCTTGGTGCGGACTAGCGGGAGTGGAGTGACAGATACGCAGTATTTT CASSLVRTSGSGVTDTQYF TRBJ2-3 19 TRBD2 TRBV5-6 few
TGTGCCAGCAGCCCTCGGAACACCGGGGAGCTGTTTTTT CASSPRNTGELFF TRBJ2-2 13 NA TRBV7-9 few
TGCAGCGTAGGGACTAGCGGGAGGGCCGTGTTCCACAATGAGCAGTTCTTC CSVGTSGRAVFHNEQFF TRBJ2-1 17 TRBD2 TRBV29-1 NA